The rows below give T cell receptor beta chains drawn from one sample of a study of post-analysis software for immune sequencing data. Using its own MiXCR run on the PCR reads, TCRdb lists one record per CDR3 protein. Of about 820,000 distinct CDR3 sequences listed, approximately 53% are singletons. What was sequenced was blood. The receptors derive from a girl aged 5-17 years with multiple sclerosis. CDR3s include the opening cysteine and the closing phenylalanine or tryptophan. Fields, in order: clone size, V gene, J gene, D gene, CDR3 length, CDR3 DNA, CDR3 protein. A D gene is named only where the DNA matches it firmly. The listing skips clone size in some rows; elsewhere it reads once, few, many or a size class.

>few|TRBV5-1|TRBJ2-3|TRBD1|15
TGCGCCAGCAGCCTTGGGACAGGGGACACAGATACGCAGTATTTT
CASSLGTGDTDTQYF
>.|TRBV20-1|TRBJ2-5|TRBD1|14
TGCAGTGCTGAACCATACAGGGGCCAAGAGACCCAGTACTTC
CSAEPYRGQETQYF
>.|TRBV14|TRBJ2-2|.|16
TGTGCCAGCAGCCCTATTGACAGGGAGGCCACCGGGGAGCTGTTTTTT
CASSPIDREATGELFF
>.|TRBV12-3/TRBV12-4|TRBJ2-3|TRBD2|19
TGTGCCAGCAGCCCTCGACTAGCGGGGCTAGTTCTGGGCACAGATACGCAGTATTTT
CASSPRLAGLVLGTDTQYF
>.|TRBV14|TRBJ2-2|.|19
TGTGCCAGCAGCCACGGAATCGGGACACCCGGATCGGGCACCGGGGAGCTGTTTTTT
CASSHGIGTPGSGTGELFF
>.|TRBV10-3|TRBJ2-7|TRBD2|15
TGTGCCATCAGTCAATCAGCGGGAGGGCCCAACGAGCAGTACTTC
CAISQSAGGPNEQYF
>.|TRBV20-1|TRBJ2-2|TRBD2|16
TGCAGTGCTAGAGGAAATAGCGGGAGTGCCACCGGGGAGCTGTTTTTT
CSARGNSGSATGELFF
>.|TRBV20-1|TRBJ1-1|TRBD1|12
TGCAGTGCCCGAACAGGGGAGACTGAAGCTTTCTTT
CSARTGETEAFF
>once|TRBV7-2|TRBJ1-6|.|18
TGTGCCAGCAGCTTAAAAGGACAGCCTTCTTACGTACCCACACCCCTCCACTTT
CASSLKGQPSYVPTPLHF
>.|TRBV5-1|TRBJ2-3|TRBD1|12
TGCGCCAGCAGCCCAGACCCAGGGGGGCAGTATTTT
CASSPDPGGQYF
>.|TRBV5-1|TRBJ2-1|.|15
TGCGCCAGCAGCTTAGGACTGCAGGGCAGCGATGAGCAGTTCTTC
CASSLGLQGSDEQFF
>.|TRBV29-1|TRBJ1-1|.|13
TGCAGCGTGGCGGGGACTAGGAACACTGAAGCTTTCTTT
CSVAGTRNTEAFF
>.|TRBV7-9|TRBJ1-4|.|13
TGTGCCAGCAGCTCTCAGGGAATTGAAAAACTGTTTTTT
CASSSQGIEKLFF
>many|TRBV20-1|TRBJ2-1|TRBD2|14
TGCAGTGCTAGATCCGGGACTAGGGGCAATGAGCAGTTCTTC
CSARSGTRGNEQFF
>.|TRBV29-1|TRBJ1-2|TRBD1|14
TGCAGCGTTGAGGGCAGGGGGCTAGACTATGGCTACACCTTC
CSVEGRGLDYGYTF
>few|TRBV6-2/TRBV6-3|TRBJ2-4|TRBD1|17
TGTGCCAGCAGCTCAGACTTCGACAGGGTCCCTTCCTGGGAGCAGTACTTC
CASSSDFDRVPSWEQYF
>.|TRBV4-1|TRBJ2-7|.|15
TGCGCCAGCAGCCAAAGAAAAAGCGACGCCGGCGAGCAGTACTTC
CASSQRKSDAGEQYF
>.|TRBV6-2/TRBV6-3|TRBJ2-7|.|14
TGTGCCAGCAGTTACGGCAGGCAAGTCTACGAGCAGTACTTC
CASSYGRQVYEQYF
>.|TRBV20-1|TRBJ1-2|TRBD1|15
TGCAGTGCTAGTGATACAGGGGGCGCTTCCTATGGCTACACCTTC
CSASDTGGASYGYTF
>.|TRBV7-3|TRBJ2-6|.|18
TGTGCCAGCAGCGGCCCGACACGGTCGGGATCCGGGGCCAACGTCCTGACTTTC
CASSGPTRSGSGANVLTF
>.|TRBV20-1|TRBJ1-1|TRBD1|14
TGCAGTGCTAGAGGACCACAGGGGGCCACTGAAGCTTTCTTT
CSARGPQGATEAFF
>.|TRBV7-9|TRBJ2-4|.|16
TGTGCCAGCAGCTTTGTGGAGGGAATTGCCAAAAACATTCAGTACTTC
CASSFVEGIAKNIQYF
>.|TRBV7-9|TRBJ1-2|TRBD1|15
TGTGCCAGCAGCTCGTCGGACAGGGTGCCGGAGCGCTACACCTTC
CASSSSDRVPERYTF
>few|TRBV20-1|TRBJ2-7|.|13
TGCAGTGCCAGGGCGGGCCCGACGGAAGAGCAGTACTTC
CSARAGPTEEQYF
>.|TRBV7-9|TRBJ2-7|TRBD2|19
TGTGCCAGCAGTCGGGGACTAGCGGACCTATTGAGCTCCTACAATGAGCAGTACTTC
CASSRGLADLLSSYNEQYF
>.|TRBV20-1|TRBJ2-3|TRBD1|15
TGCAGTGCTAAGAAGGGACAGGTCGGGGCAGATACGCAGTATTTT
CSAKKGQVGADTQYF
>.|TRBV5-1|TRBJ2-7|.|14
TGCGCCAGCGGAAGGGTGGGGGTTGACTACGAGCAGTACTTC
CASGRVGVDYEQYF
>.|TRBV30|TRBJ2-7|.|11
TGTGCCTGGAGTGTAAAAAGCGAGCAGTACTTC
CAWSVKSEQYF
>.|TRBV5-1|TRBJ2-7|.|13
TGCGCCAGCAGCTTATACAGCGGTCGGGAGCAGTACTTC
CASSLYSGREQYF
>.|TRBV20-1|TRBJ2-1|TRBD2|13
TGCAGTGCTAGAGCACGGACTAGCGGGGAGCAGTTCTTC
CSARARTSGEQFF
>.|TRBV20-1|TRBJ1-5|TRBD1|14
TGCAGTGCCACCGGGACAGTGAATAATCAGCCCCAGCATTTT
CSATGTVNNQPQHF
>few|TRBV7-9|TRBJ2-5|TRBD2|15
TGTGCCAGCAGCTTGACTAGCGGGACCCAAGAGACCCAGTACTTC
CASSLTSGTQETQYF
>.|TRBV3-1|TRBJ2-2|.|12
TGTGCCAGCAGCCATTCCCCCGGGGAGCTGTTTTTT
CASSHSPGELFF
>.|TRBV7-3|TRBJ1-5|.|13
TGTGCCAGCAGCACCGATCAAGGGCAGCCCCAGCATTTT
CASSTDQGQPQHF
>.|TRBV27|TRBJ2-3|TRBD2|11
TGTGCCACCGGACTAGCGAATACGCAGTATTTT
CATGLANTQYF
>.|TRBV6-6|TRBJ1-2|.|16
TGTGCCAGCACCTCCGGCGTAGGGGCAGGGCCGTATGGCTACACCTTC
CASTSGVGAGPYGYTF
>few|TRBV6-5|TRBJ2-5|.|14
TGTGCCAGCAGTTATGGGACACCCCAAGAGACCCAGTACTTC
CASSYGTPQETQYF
>few|TRBV20-1|TRBJ2-3|TRBD1|15
TGCAGTGTTGGGGGACAGGGAATTATTGCAGATACGCAGTATTTT
CSVGGQGIIADTQYF
>.|TRBV29-1|TRBJ2-7|TRBD2|13
TGCAGCGCCGCCTTTCGGGGGGACTACGAGCAGTACTTC
CSAAFRGDYEQYF
>few|TRBV29-1|TRBJ2-7|.|16
TGCAGCGTTTCTCGCCCGGCCAGGGGCCTCTCCTACGAGCAGTACTTC
CSVSRPARGLSYEQYF
>.|TRBV9|TRBJ2-7|.|14
TGTGCCAGCAGCGTCTTCGGGGCACAGGACGAGCAGTACTTC
CASSVFGAQDEQYF
>.|TRBV3-1|TRBJ2-1|.|13
TGTGCCAGCAGTACGGGATCCTACAATGAGCAGTTCTTC
CASSTGSYNEQFF
>few|TRBV4-1|TRBJ1-1|TRBD1|16
TGCGCCAGCAGCCATGAAACGGGACAGAGAAACACTGAAGCTTTCTTT
CASSHETGQRNTEAFF
>.|TRBV6-1|TRBJ1-1|.|12
TGTGCCATCTCCGCTAATAGGGTGAAAGCTTTCTTT
CAISANRVKAFF
>.|TRBV12-3/TRBV12-4|TRBJ2-1|TRBD2|15
TGTGCCAGCAGCCAAGCGGGGGGGCGGGTCAATGAGCAGTTCTTC
CASSQAGGRVNEQFF
>.|TRBV6-5|TRBJ1-2|.|14
TGTGCCAGCAGTTCCCAACGGATGAACTATGGCTACACCTTC
CASSSQRMNYGYTF
>.|TRBV3-1|TRBJ1-6|TRBD1|16
TGTGCCAGCAGCCAAGATCGGAACAGGGGTAATTCACCCCTCCACTTT
CASSQDRNRGNSPLHF
>.|TRBV4-3|TRBJ2-7|TRBD2|15
TGCGCCAGCAGCCAAGTGCCTAGCGGGACCTACGAGCAGTACTTC
CASSQVPSGTYEQYF
>.|TRBV7-2|TRBJ2-1|TRBD1|15
TGTGCCAGCAGCTTAGGGACAGGGGTTCAAGGGGAGCAGTTCTTC
CASSLGTGVQGEQFF
>.|TRBV20-1|TRBJ1-1|TRBD1|14
TGCAGTGCAAGCCGGGACAGGAAAAACACTGAAGCTTTCTTT
CSASRDRKNTEAFF
>.|TRBV6-1|TRBJ2-5|.|17
TGTGCCAGCAGTGAAGCGCGATGGAGGGAGAAAAAAGAGACCCAGTACTTC
CASSEARWREKKETQYF
>.|TRBV7-8|TRBJ1-5|.|15
TGTGCCAGCAGCCGCCTGGGGGGCGGCAATCAGCCCCAGCATTTT
CASSRLGGGNQPQHF
>.|TRBV6-5|TRBJ2-1|.|16
TGTGCCAGCAGTTTATGGACCGCCAACCCCTACAATGAGCAGTTCTTC
CASSLWTANPYNEQFF
>once|TRBV29-1|TRBJ2-6|TRBD1|15
TGCAGCGTTGGGGACAGGTCGTCTGGGGCCAACGTCCTGACTTTC
CSVGDRSSGANVLTF
>once|TRBV29-1|TRBJ1-1|.|14
TGCAGCGTTGGACCGGGGGCAGGGAACACTGAAGCTTTCTTT
CSVGPGAGNTEAFF
>.|TRBV6-1|TRBJ2-2|.|15
TGTGCCAGCAGTGAAGCGTCAACTTACACCGGGGAGCTGTTTTTT
CASSEASTYTGELFF
>.|TRBV7-9|TRBJ2-7|TRBD2|16
TGTGCCAGCAGCTACGTTAGCGGGAGGGACCCCTACGAGCAGTACTTC
CASSYVSGRDPYEQYF